One sample yielded the 18 T cell receptor beta chains listed below, sequenced in a study of tumor and adjacent non-tumor tissue in lung cancer. Three rounds of nested PCR, following a modified ARM-PCR protocol, produced the TCRbeta library. TCRdb fed the multiplex PCR reads into MiXCR, producing one record per CDR3 protein. In the table there are some 100,000 distinct CDR3 sequences, less than 85% of which are singletons. No cell sorting was done before RNA was extracted from the tissue. Distant lung tissue was collected more than 3 cm away from the tumor edge. Source material: distant non-tumor lung tissue. These receptors were taken from a man in his 60s with small cell lung cancer.

In the case of this clonotype: A read error may explain this, as a much larger clone is one base away. For the CDR3, the DNA is TGCGCCTGCAGCTTGGACCGGGCAGGGTCCTACAATGAGCAGTTCTTC. Protein sequence: CACSLDRAGSYNEQFF. The rearrangement joins TRBV5-1 to TRBJ2-1; tentative D call: TRBD1 (5 bases). Germline V gene lookup returns CDR1 SGHRS and CDR2 YFSETQ. The length of the CDR3 is 16 residues.

The V and J genes are TRBV6-1 and TRBJ2-2; D is perhaps TRBD1 or TRBD2 (5 bases each). Germline CDR1 MNHNS, CDR2 SASEGT. There are 15 residues in the CDR3. CDR3 protein: CARSVGVYSTGELFF. Here the CDR3 DNA reads TGTGCAAGGAGCGTGGGGGTTTATAGCACCGGGGAGCTGTTTTTT.

Notes on this clonotype: It may be a read error: a sequence one base away is much more abundant. This chain uses TRBV10-3 with TRBJ2-3; TRBD2 matches 8 bases. The germline CDR1 and CDR2 sequences are ENHRY and SYGVKD. V trimming: 5 bases; J trimming: 6 bases; junction bases outside the gene matches: 7. The CDR3 covers 14 residues. The CDR3: CAISFSTSEDTQYF. CDR3 DNA sequence: TGTGCCATCAGTTTCTCGACTAGCGAGGATACGCAGTATTTT.

This clonotype showed up many times. The V call is TRBV6-5, the J call TRBJ2-1; D unresolved. From germline, CDR1 is MNHEY and CDR2 SVGAGI. This CDR3 is 15 amino acids long. V was clipped by 5 bases and J by 8 bases, with 19 bases between them. CDR3: CASSPGFIFSYEQFF. As DNA, the CDR3 is TGTGCCAGCAGTCCCGGATTTATATTTTCATATGAGCAGTTCTTC.

This clonotype was recorded at least ten times. The genes are TRBV5-6 and TRBJ2-3, with D maybe TRBD2 (6 bases). The CDR3 is made up of 15 amino acids. Germline assignment: CDR1 SGHDT and CDR2 YYEEEE. With 5 bases removed from V and 0 bases from J, the gap between germline ends came to 13 bases. This chain's CDR3 is CASRRGPTSTDTQYF. CDR3 in DNA: TGTGCCAGCAGGCGGGGACCGACCAGCACAGATACGCAGTATTTT.

With respect to this clonotype: This clone may be a read error of a much larger clone one base away. The rearrangement uses TRBV20-1 and TRBJ2-3; no definite D call. This CDR3 comprises 18 residues. CDR1 DFQATT and CDR2 SNEGSKA come from the germline V gene (reference sequence). CDR3 sequence (DNA): TGCAGTGCCACTCAACCCGCATCACGGAAGGCCCCCACAGATAAGCAGTATTTT. Translated, it gives CSATQPASRKAPTDKQYF.

This clonotype was picked up one time. At one of its ends the junction is not consistent with the germline gene, which may arise from a read error. CDR3 in DNA: TGTGTCAGCAGCTTGTGCCCGGCGGGAGGGGTTCCAGATATGCAGTATTTT. Translation gives CVSSLCPAGGVPDMQYF. The chain combines TRBV11-2 with TRBJ2-3, with 9 bases fitting TRBD2. The CDR3 covers 17 residues. Germline CDR1 and CDR2: SGHAT and FQNNGV.

V usage is TRBV12-3 or TRBV12-4 and J usage is TRBJ2-1; 10 bases are shared with TRBD2. The CDR3 is 17 residues long. The V segment lost 7 bases and the J segment 9 bases; nucleotides outside the gene matches: 18. The CDR3 here is CASTSGGGLANGREQFF. For the CDR3, the DNA is TGTGCCAGCACTTCGGGAGGGGGACTAGCGAATGGTCGTGAGCAGTTCTTC.

The chain joins TRBV9 to TRBJ2-1, with D unclear. The CDR3 runs to 14 residues. With 0 bases removed from V and 6 bases from J, the gap between germline ends came to 10 bases. Germline values: CDR1 SGDLS, CDR2 YYNGEE. The CDR3 DNA is TGTGCCAGCAGCGTAGGCGGCGCACCCAATGAGCAGTTCTTC. It codes for CASSVGGAPNEQFF.

Worth noting for this clonotype: The junction differs from germline at one of its ends, possibly a read error. V gene TRBV4-2 combines with J gene TRBJ1-1, with unresolved D. The germline V gene has CDR1 LGHNA and CDR2 YNFKEQ. The CDR3 is 14 amino acids. In DNA, the CDR3 is TGTGCAAGCAGCCAAGATCTGCAGAATACTGAAGCTTTCTTT. Amino acid sequence: CASSQDLQNTEAFF.

For this clonotype: A junction boundary mismatches the germline segment, possibly from a read error. The V gene is TRBV4-2, the J gene TRBJ2-2, with TRBD2 as a possible D gene (5 bases). This CDR3 has 16 amino acids. Germline assignment: CDR1 LGHNA and CDR2 YNFKEQ. CDR3 sequence (DNA): TGTGCCAGCATCCAAGATTTGAGGGCCAGCACTGGGGAGCTGTTTTTT. It translates to CASIQDLRASTGELFF.

This clonotype has a handful of counts. V usage is TRBV20-1 and J usage is TRBJ2-1; 12 bases align to TRBD1. The CDR3 is made up of 16 amino acids. The trim removed 5 bases at V and 5 bases at J, leaving 10 bases unmatched. Germline lookup yields CDR1 DFQATT and CDR2 SNEGSKA (reference sequence). The CDR3 DNA follows: TGCAGTGCTGGCTACCGGGACAGGGGGCATCACAATGAGCAGTTCTTC. Protein product: CSAGYRDRGHHNEQFF.

This clonotype has only one observation. A junction boundary mismatches the germline segment, possibly from a read error. The gene calls are TRBV6-1 and TRBJ1-1; D not certain. CDR3 length equals 15 residues. Germline values: CDR1 MNHNS, CDR2 SASEGT. CDR3 nucleotide sequence: TGTGCCTGCAGACTGGACCTGACTATGAACACTGAAGCTTTCTTT. Protein product: CACRLDLTMNTEAFF.

Note on this clonotype: A much larger clonotype is one base distant, so this may be a read error. The rearrangement uses TRBV10-2 and TRBJ1-1, with D perhaps matching TRBD1 (5 bases). The CDR3 has 16 amino acids. Germline V lookup: CDR1 WSHSY, CDR2 SAAADI. CDR3: CASSVGRGILNSEAFF. The CDR3, as DNA: TGCGCCAGCAGTGTGGGACGGGGGATTTTGAACTCTGAAGCTTTCTTT.

On this clonotype: A much larger clone sits a single nucleotide away, making a read error possible. The V and J genes are TRBV30 and TRBJ2-6; either TRBD1 or TRBD2 may supply D (6 bases each). This CDR3 has 16 amino acids. Germline lookup yields CDR1 GTSNPN and CDR2 SVGIG (reference sequence). The CDR3 is CAWSNTGAPGANVLSF. The CDR3 nucleotides are TGTGCCTGGAGTAATACGGGGGCGCCTGGGGCCAACGTCCTGAGTTTC.

There are a few counts of this clonotype. The rearrangement uses TRBV6-4 and TRBJ2-1; D possibly corresponds to TRBD2 (6 bases). Germline values: CDR1 MRHNA, CDR2 SNTAGT. The V end lost 10 bases, the J end lost 9 bases, and 22 bases lay between the germline ends. The CDR3 extends over 14 amino acids. The CDR3 reads CANLSGNPAAEQFF. CDR3 DNA sequence: TGTGCCAACCTTAGCGGAAACCCCGCCGCTGAGCAGTTCTTC.

To note about this clonotype: Relative to the germline gene, one junction end is altered; a read error may explain this. The chain uses TRBV11-3 and TRBJ2-1, with 7 bases fitting TRBD2. Germline V gives CDR1 SGHNT, CDR2 YENEEA. The CDR3 extends over 17 amino acids. Written as DNA, the CDR3 is TGTGCCAGTAGCTCTCTAGGTGGGGGGGTGTCCTACGATGAGCAGTTCTTT. Translation gives CASSSLGGGVSYDEQFF.

As regards this clonotype: Because it lacks the conserved phenylalanine or tryptophan at the end, this CDR3 is likely a read error. The chain couples TRBV6-1 to TRBJ2-1, with a tentative D call TRBD2 (6 bases). Germline V gene data show CDR1 as MNHNS and CDR2 as SASEGT. The CDR3 is 14 amino acids. The CDR3 nucleotides read TGTGCCAGCGCCGGCAGCGGGCTTTACAATGGGCAGTTCTCC. Amino acids: CASAGSGLYNGQFS.